This T cell receptor beta chain is drawn from a study of OX40 agonist ivuxolimab in advanced cancers. The CDR3 length is 16 residues. CDR1 LNHNV and CDR2 YYDKDF come from the germline V gene (reference sequence). V shed 3 bases, J shed 3 bases, and the junction held 10 bases outside the gene matches. The table came from immunoSEQ multiplex PCR; TCRdb's copy has only in-frame clones and leaves some out. The sample lists 35,000 to 50,000 clones, under 90% occurring once. The chain couples TRBV15 to TRBJ1-2; 7 bases agree with TRBD1. The receptor was derived from an adult with an advanced solid tumor such as melanoma, head and neck, liver or kidney cancer. The sequencing used CD4+ or CD8+ T cells sorted from blood, collected in a trial of the OX40 agonist ivuxolimab. In DNA form, the CDR3 reads TGTGCCACCAGCAGCGGAACGACAGGGTTTGACTATGGCTACACCTTC. It encodes CATSSGTTGFDYGYTF.